This paragraph reports one T cell receptor beta chain. Its antigen is not identified. The sample comes from a study of shared clonotypes between healthy human individuals. In the CD4+ fraction, cells were divided into CD45RA+ naive and CD45RA-negative memory subsets. The method was immunoSEQ multiplex PCR; TCRdb's version includes in-frame clones alone and lacks a portion of them. The sample carries 2 million to 2.5 million clones, 85% to 95% recorded once. Findings of the study overall: The diversity represented, both genetic and in exposure history, was limited by few donors. Memory subsets generally showed smaller estimated richness than naive subsets did. For sorted subsets, rarefaction showed incomplete sequencing despite large depth.

Germline loops: CDR1 GTSNPN, CDR2 SVGIG (reference sequence). This CDR3 is built from 12 residues. V lost 4 bases and J lost 6; bases outside the gene matches: 3. Sequences were obtained from naive CD4+ T cells sorted from blood. Subset of the sample: CD45RA+ positively selected. V and J are TRBV30 and TRBJ2-5; 9 nucleotides align to TRBD2. The TCR comes from a young man in good health. CDR3 sequence: CAWTSGIKTQYF. DNA for the CDR3: TGTGCCTGGACTAGCGGGATCAAGACCCAGTACTTC. The variable domain in full, with the rest retrieved from reference TRBV30 and TRBJ2-5, is SQTIHQWPATLVQPVGSPLSLECTVEGTSNPNLYWYRQAAGRGLQLLFYSVGIGQISSEVPQNLSASRPQDRQFILSSKKLLLSDSGFYLCAWTSGIKTQYFGPGTRLLVL.